This entry features one TCR beta chain sequence. Each CDR3 protein is one row after TCRdb ran MiXCR on the RACE reads. This sample yields 150,000 to 200,000 distinct CDR3 sequences, of which almost 30% are seen a single time; under 3% belongs to the top ten. This specimen comes from a study of human T cells and chemical hapten exposure. The CDR3 spans 12 residues. Looked up from germline, CDR1 is MNHEY and CDR2 is SVGEGT. The V end was cut by 3 bases, the J end by 5 bases, with 7 bases between. Indicated time point: pre-sensitization, week 0. Treatment meaning: therapeutic diphenylcyclopropenone sensitization with weekly scalp DPC.

The sample was whole blood, taken in connection with sensitization to the hapten diphenylcyclopropenone (DPC). V gene TRBV6-2 or TRBV6-3 combines with J gene TRBJ1-2; D is uncertain. The receptor's source is a woman aged 30 to 39 with alopecia areata. Some clones in this sample may be carry-over from other donors' samples. CDR3 amino acids: CASSYSGYGYTF. The CDR3 nucleotides are TGTGCCAGCAGTTATTCGGGGTATGGCTACACCTTC.